This T cell receptor (beta chain) was recovered during a study of cytomegalovirus exposure and HLA in healthy donors. Study results and limitations: TCR beta sequences reportedly predicted most subjects' HLA-A and HLA-B alleles accurately.

Turning to this clone: Its target is unknown.

PCR was performed using 60 Vbeta and 13 Jbeta primers. Measured with immunoSEQ multiplex PCR; TCRdb has only the in-frame clones, and not every one. The sample includes approximately 90,000 clones, over 70% of them seen just once. The sequencing sample was made of PBMCs. The receptor was isolated from a woman between 35 and 50 years old in good health and CMV-seronegative.

CDR3 region: CASSHTSGVGNEQFF. The DNA of the CDR3 is TGTGCCAGCAGCCATACTAGCGGGGTAGGCAATGAGCAGTTCTTC. The chain couples TRBV7-9 to TRBJ2-1; TRBD2 matches 10 bases. The CDR3 has 15 residues. Looked up from germline, CDR1 is SEHNR and CDR2 is FQNEAQ (reference sequence). The ends lost 5 bases at V and 6 bases at J; junction bases unmatched: 7.